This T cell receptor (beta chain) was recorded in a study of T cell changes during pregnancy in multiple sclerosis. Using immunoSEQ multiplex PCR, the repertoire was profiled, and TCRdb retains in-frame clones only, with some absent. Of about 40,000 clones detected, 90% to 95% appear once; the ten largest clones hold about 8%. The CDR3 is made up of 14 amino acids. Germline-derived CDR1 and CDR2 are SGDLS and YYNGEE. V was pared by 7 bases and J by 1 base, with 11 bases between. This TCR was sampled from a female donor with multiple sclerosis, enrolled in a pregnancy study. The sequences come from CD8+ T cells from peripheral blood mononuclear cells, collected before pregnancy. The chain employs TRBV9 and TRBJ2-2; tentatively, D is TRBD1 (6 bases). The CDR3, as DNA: TGTGCCAGCGGATCGGGACAGAACACCGGGGAGCTGTTTTTT. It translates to CASGSGQNTGELFF.